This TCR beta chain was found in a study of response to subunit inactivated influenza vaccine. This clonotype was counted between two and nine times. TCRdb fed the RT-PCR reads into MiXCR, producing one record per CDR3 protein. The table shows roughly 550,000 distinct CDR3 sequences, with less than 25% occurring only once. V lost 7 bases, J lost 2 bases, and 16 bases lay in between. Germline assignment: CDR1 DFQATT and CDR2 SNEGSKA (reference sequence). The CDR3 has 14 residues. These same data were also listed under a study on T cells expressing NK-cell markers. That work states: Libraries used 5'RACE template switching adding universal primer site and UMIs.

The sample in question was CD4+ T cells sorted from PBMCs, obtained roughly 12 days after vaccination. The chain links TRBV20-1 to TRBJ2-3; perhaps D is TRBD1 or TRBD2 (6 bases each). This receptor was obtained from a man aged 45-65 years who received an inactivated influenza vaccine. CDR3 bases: TGCAGTGGTGTAGGGGGAGGATCCACAGATACGCAGTATTTT. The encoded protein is CSGVGGGSTDTQYF.